This T cell receptor beta chain stems from a study of blood T cell repertoires in COVID-19. Study-wide context: Spain, Italy and the United States supplied samples that represented acute and convalescent COVID-19. Sources were T cells, B-cell-depleted T cells, or PBMCs; the material itself was cDNA or gDNA.

Per the authors' pipeline: Estimated nucleated cell counts came from reference gene primer amplification. Data came from immunoSEQ multiplex PCR; TCRdb stores just in-frame clones and leaves some out. V and J calls and clone size come straight from that table; D and trimming were deduced from the DNA. The sample shows about 26,000 clones, approximately 82% of them seen only once. V trimming: 4 bases; J trimming: 3 bases; junction bases outside the gene matches: 4. Per germline, CDR1 SNHLY and CDR2 FYNNEI. The CDR3 is made up of 14 amino acids. The sequence was obtained from a man at least 80 years old with active or convalescent COVID-19. Sequenced: peripheral blood. The chain uses TRBV2 and TRBJ2-7, with 9 bases matching TRBD2. The CDR3 region has the DNA TGTGCCAGCAGTGTAACTAGCGGGTTCTACGAGCAGTACTTC. As protein: CASSVTSGFYEQYF. Filled out from reference TRBV2 and TRBJ2-7, the complete variable domain reads EPEVTQTPSHQVTQMGQEVILRCVPISNHLYFYWYRQILGQKVEFLVSFYNNEISEKSEIFDDQFSVERPDGSNFTLKIRSTKLEDSAMYFCASSVTSGFYEQYFGPGTRLTVT.